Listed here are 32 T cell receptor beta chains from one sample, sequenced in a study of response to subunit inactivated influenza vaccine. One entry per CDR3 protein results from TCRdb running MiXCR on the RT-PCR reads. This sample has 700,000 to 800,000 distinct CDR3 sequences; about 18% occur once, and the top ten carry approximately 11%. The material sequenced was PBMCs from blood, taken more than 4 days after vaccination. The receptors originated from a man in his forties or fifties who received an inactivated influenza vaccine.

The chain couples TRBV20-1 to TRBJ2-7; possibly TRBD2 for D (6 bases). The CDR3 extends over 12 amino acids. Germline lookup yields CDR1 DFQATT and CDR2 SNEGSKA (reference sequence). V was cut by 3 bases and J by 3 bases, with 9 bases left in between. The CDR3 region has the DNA TGCAGTGCTAGCTCGGGGGTCTACGAGCAGTACTTC. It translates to CSASSGVYEQYF.

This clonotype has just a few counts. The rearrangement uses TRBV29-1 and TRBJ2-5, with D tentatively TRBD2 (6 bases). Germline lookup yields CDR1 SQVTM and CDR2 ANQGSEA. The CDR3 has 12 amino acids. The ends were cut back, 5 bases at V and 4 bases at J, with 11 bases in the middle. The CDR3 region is CSVWQGLETQYF. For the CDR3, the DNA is TGCAGCGTTTGGCAGGGACTAGAGACCCAGTACTTC.

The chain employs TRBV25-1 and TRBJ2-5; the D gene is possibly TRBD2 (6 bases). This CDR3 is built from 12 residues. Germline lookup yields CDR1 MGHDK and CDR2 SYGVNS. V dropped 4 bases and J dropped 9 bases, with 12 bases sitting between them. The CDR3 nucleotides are TGTGCCAGCAGTGCGGGGGAGACGGCCCAGTACTTC. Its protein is CASSAGETAQYF.

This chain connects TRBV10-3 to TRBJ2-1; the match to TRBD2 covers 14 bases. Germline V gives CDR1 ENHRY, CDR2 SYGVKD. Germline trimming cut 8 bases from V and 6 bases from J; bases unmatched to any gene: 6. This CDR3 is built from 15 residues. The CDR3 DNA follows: TGTGCCATCGGGATGACTAGCGGGGGGGCCAATGAGCAGTTCTTC. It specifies CAIGMTSGGANEQFF.

CDR3 loop: CASRPPGRGASGNTIYF. For the CDR3, the DNA is TGTGCCAGCAGGCCCCCCGGGCGAGGCGCCTCTGGAAACACCATATATTTT. The genes are TRBV28 and TRBJ1-3; D gene unclear. Germline CDR1 and CDR2: MDHEN and SYDVKM. The CDR3 loop spans 17 amino acids. Trimming removed 6 bases from V and 0 bases from J, with 18 bases in between.

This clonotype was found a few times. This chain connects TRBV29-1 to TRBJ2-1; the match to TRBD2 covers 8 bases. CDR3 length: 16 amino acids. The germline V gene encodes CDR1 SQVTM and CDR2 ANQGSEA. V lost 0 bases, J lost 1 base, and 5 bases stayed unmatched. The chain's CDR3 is CSVEDPASGSYNEQFF. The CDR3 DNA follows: TGCAGCGTTGAAGATCCCGCTAGCGGGTCCTACAATGAGCAGTTCTTC.

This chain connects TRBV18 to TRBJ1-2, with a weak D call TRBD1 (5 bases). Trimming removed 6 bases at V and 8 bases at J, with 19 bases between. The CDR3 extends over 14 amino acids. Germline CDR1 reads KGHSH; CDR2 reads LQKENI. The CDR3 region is CASSEIRASSGYTF. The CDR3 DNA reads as TGTGCCAGCTCTGAAATCAGGGCATCAAGCGGCTACACCTTC.

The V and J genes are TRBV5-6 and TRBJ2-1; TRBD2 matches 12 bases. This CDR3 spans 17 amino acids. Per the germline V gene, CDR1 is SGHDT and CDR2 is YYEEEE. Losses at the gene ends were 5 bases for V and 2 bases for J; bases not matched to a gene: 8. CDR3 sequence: CASRGGLAGPTYNEQFF. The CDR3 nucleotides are TGTGCCAGCAGGGGAGGACTAGCGGGACCCACCTACAATGAGCAGTTCTTC.

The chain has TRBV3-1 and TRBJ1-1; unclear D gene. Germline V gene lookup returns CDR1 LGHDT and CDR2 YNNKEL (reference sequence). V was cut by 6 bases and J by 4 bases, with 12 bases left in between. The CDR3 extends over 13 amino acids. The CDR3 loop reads CASRSTPGTEAFF. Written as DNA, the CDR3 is TGTGCCAGCAGATCGACCCCCGGCACTGAAGCTTTCTTT.

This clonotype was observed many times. CDR3 sequence: CASSFPGGNEQFF. DNA for the CDR3: TGTGCCAGCAGCTTTCCGGGGGGCAATGAGCAGTTCTTC. The chain links TRBV7-9 to TRBJ2-1, with 7 bases that match TRBD2. This CDR3 comprises 13 residues. Germline V CDR1 and CDR2: SEHNR, FQNEAQ (reference sequence). The V gene end was trimmed by 3 bases and the J gene end by 6 bases; junction bases not matched to a gene: 2.

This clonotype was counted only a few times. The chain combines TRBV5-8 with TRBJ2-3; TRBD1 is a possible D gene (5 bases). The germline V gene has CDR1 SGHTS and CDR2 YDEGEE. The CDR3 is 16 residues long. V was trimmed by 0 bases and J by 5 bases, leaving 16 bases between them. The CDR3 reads CASSLEGLVVGDTQYF. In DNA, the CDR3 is TGTGCCAGCAGCTTGGAGGGGCTCGTTGTGGGAGATACGCAGTATTTT. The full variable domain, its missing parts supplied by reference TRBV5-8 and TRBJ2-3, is EAGVTQSPTHLIKTRGQQATLRCSPISGHTSVYWYQQALGLGLQFLLWYDEGEERNRGNFPPRFSGRQFPNYSSELNVNALELEDSALYLCASSLEGLVVGDTQYFGPGTRLTVL.

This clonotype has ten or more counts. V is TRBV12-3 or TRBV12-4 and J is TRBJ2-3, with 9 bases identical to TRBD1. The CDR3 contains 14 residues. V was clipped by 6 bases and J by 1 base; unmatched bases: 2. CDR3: CASSRQGGTDTQYF. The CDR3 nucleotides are TGTGCCAGCAGCCGACAGGGGGGCACAGATACGCAGTATTTT.

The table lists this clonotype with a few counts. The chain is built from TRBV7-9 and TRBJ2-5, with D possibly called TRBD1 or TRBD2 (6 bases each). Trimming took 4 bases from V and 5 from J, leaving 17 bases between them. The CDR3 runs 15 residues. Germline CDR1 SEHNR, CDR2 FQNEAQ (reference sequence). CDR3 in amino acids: CASSSTRRGWETQYF. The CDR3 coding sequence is TGTGCCAGCAGCTCCACCCGGAGGGGGTGGGAGACCCAGTACTTC. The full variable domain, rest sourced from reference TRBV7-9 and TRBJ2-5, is DTGVSQNPRHKITKRGQNVTFRCDPISEHNRLYWYRQTLGQGPEFLTYFQNEAQLEKSRLLSDRFSAERPKGSFSTLEIQRTEQGDSAMYLCASSSTRRGWETQYFGPGTRLLVL.

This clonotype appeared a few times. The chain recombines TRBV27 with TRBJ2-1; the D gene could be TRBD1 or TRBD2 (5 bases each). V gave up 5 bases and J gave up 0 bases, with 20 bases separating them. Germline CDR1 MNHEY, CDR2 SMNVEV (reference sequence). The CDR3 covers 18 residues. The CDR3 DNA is TGTGCCAGCAGTCCCATAACCGTACTAGGGGCCTCCTACAATGAGCAGTTCTTC. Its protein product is CASSPITVLGASYNEQFF.

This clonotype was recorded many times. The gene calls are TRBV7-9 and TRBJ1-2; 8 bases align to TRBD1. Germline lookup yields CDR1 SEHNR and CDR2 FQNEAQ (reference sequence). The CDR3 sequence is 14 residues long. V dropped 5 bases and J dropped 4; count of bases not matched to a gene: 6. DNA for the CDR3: TGTGCCAGCAGCCCTCTGACAGGGGCCTATGGCTACACCTTC. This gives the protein CASSPLTGAYGYTF.

The CDR3 bases are TGCGCCAGCAGCCATCCGGAAACCCTCTCGAGACCGATCTACGAGCAGTACTTC. This sequence encodes CASSHPETLSRPIYEQYF. The chain is built from TRBV4-1 and TRBJ2-7; D is ambiguous. Trimming pared 3 bases from V and 3 bases from J, leaving 24 bases between. Per the germline V gene, CDR1 is MGHRA and CDR2 is YSYEKL. The CDR3 runs 18 residues.

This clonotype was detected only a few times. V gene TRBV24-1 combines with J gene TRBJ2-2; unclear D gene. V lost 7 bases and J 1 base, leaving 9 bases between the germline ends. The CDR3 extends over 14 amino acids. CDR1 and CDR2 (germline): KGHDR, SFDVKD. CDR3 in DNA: TGTGCCACCAGCTACGGCTTGAACACCGGGGAGCTGTTTTTT. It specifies CATSYGLNTGELFF.

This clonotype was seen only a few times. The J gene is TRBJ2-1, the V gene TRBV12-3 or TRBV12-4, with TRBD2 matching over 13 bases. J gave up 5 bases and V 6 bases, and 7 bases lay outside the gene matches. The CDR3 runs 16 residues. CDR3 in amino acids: CASSWTSGSGNNEQFF. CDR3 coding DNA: TGTGCCAGCAGCTGGACTAGCGGGAGTGGAAACAATGAGCAGTTCTTC.

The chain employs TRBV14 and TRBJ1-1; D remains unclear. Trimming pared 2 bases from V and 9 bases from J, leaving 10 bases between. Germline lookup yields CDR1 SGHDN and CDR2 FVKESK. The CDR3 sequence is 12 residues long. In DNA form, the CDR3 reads TGTGCCAGCAGCCAATTGGGGTCGAAAGCTTTCTTT. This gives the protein CASSQLGSKAFF.

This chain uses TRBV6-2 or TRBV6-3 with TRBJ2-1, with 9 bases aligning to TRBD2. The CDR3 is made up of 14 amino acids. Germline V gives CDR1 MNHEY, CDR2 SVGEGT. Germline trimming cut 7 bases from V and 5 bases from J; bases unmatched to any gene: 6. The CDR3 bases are TGTGCCAGCAATATAGCGGGGGACAACAATGAGCAGTTCTTC. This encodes CASNIAGDNNEQFF.

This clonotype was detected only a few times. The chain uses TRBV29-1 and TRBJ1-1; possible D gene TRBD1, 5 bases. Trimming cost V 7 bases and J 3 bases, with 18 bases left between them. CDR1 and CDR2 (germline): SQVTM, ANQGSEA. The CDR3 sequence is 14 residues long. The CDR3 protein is CSASRHLGDTEAFF. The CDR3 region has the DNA TGCAGCGCGTCTCGGCACCTGGGGGACACTGAAGCTTTCTTT.

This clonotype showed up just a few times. CDR3 nucleotide sequence: TGTGCCAGCAGTTTTGGTGTACAGGGATCTGGGGCCAACGTCCTGACTTTC. Residues: CASSFGVQGSGANVLTF. The chain has TRBV5-6 and TRBJ2-6, with D possibly being TRBD1 (6 bases). Germline V gene lookup returns CDR1 SGHDT and CDR2 YYEEEE. V was shortened by 5 bases and J by 1 base, with 16 bases between the two germline ends. The CDR3 has 17 amino acids.

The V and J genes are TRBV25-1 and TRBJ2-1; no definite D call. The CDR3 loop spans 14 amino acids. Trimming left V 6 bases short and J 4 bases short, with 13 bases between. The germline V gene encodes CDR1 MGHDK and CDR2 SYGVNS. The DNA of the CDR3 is TGTGCCAGCAGAGGCCCCGTTTATTACAATGAGCAGTTCTTC. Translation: CASRGPVYYNEQFF.

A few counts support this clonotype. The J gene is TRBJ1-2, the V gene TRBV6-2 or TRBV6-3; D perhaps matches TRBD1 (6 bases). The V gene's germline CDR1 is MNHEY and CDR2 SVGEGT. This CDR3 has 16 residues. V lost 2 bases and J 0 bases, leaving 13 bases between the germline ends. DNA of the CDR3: TGTGCCAGCAGTTACCAACAGGGAAGGACTAACTATGGCTACACCTTC. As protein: CASSYQQGRTNYGYTF.

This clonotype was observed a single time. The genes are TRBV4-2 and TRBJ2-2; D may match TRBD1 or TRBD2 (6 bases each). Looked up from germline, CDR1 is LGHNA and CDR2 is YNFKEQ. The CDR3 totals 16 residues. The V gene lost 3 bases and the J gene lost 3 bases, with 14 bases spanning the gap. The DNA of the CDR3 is TGTGCCAGCAGCCACCACTCGGGGGCGGACACCGGGGAGCTGTTTTTT. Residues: CASSHHSGADTGELFF.

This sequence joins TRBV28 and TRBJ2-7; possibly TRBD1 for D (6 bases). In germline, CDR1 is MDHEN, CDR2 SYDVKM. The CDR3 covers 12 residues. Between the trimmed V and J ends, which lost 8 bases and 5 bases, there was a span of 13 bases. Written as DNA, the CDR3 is TGTGCCAGCGTCACAGGGATCGACGAGCAGTACTTC. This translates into CASVTGIDEQYF.

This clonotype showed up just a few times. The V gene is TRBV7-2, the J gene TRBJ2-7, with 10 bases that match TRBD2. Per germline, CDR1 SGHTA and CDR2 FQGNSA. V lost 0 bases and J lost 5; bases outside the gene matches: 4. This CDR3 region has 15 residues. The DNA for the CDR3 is TGTGCCAGCAGCTTAGCCAGCGGGAGGGAACACGAGCAGTACTTC. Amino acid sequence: CASSLASGREHEQYF.

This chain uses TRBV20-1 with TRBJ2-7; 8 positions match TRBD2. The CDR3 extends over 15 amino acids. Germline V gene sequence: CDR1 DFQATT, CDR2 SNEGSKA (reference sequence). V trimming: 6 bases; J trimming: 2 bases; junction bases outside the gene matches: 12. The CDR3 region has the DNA TGCAGTGCGCGGGGGGTGAGGGGAACTACCTACGAGCAGTACTTC. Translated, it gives CSARGVRGTTYEQYF.

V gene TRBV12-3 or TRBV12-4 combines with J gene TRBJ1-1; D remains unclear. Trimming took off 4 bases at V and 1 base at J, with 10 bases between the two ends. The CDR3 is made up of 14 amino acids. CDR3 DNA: TGTGCCAGCAGTTATGGTCGGGGGAACACTGAAGCTTTCTTT. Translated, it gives CASSYGRGNTEAFF.

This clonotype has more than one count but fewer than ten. CDR3 coding DNA: TGTGCCACCAGTGATTCGGGGGTCAGATCCTACGAGCAGTACTTC. Its protein is CATSDSGVRSYEQYF. The chain combines TRBV24-1 with TRBJ2-7; D might be TRBD2 (6 bases). CDR1 is KGHDR and CDR2 is SFDVKD in the germline V gene. CDR3 length equals 15 residues. The V end lost 2 bases, the J end lost 1 base, and 11 bases lay between the germline ends.

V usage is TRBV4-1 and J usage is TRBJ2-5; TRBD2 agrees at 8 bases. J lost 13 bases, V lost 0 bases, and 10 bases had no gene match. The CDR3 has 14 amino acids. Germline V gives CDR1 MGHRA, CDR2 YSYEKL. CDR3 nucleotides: TGCGCCAGCAGCCAAGATCCCGGGACTAGGTCGGTGTACTTC. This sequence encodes CASSQDPGTRSVYF.

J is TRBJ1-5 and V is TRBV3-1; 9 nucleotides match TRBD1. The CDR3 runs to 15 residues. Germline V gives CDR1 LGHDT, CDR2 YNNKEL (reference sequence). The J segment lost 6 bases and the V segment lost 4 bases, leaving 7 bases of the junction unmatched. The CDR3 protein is CASSLTGQGGQPQHF. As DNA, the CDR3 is TGTGCCAGCAGCCTAACGGGACAGGGTGGTCAGCCCCAGCATTTT.